One sample yielded the 26 T cell receptor beta chains listed below, sequenced in a study of cytomegalovirus exposure and HLA in healthy donors. Primers: 60 Vbeta forward and 13 Jbeta reverse. Method: immunoSEQ multiplex PCR; TCRdb's copy keeps in-frame clones and lacks some. The sample consists of 200,000 to 300,000 clones, 75% to 85% of them appearing once. The sample taken for sequencing was PBMCs. The receptor set was obtained from a woman aged 60-75 years in good health and CMV-seropositive.

The chain recombines TRBV7-9 with TRBJ1-1; D may be TRBD1 (5 bases). Germline V gives CDR1 SEHNR, CDR2 FQNEAQ (reference sequence). The CDR3 extends over 12 amino acids. V lost 9 bases, J lost 5 bases, and 13 bases lay in between. In nucleotides, the CDR3 is TGTGCCAGTTTGTCAGGGCAAACTGAAGCTTTCTTT. Translating gives CASLSGQTEAFF.

The rearrangement uses TRBV6-4 and TRBJ2-1; D is uncertain. Looked up from germline, CDR1 is MRHNA and CDR2 is SNTAGT. The ends were cut back, 3 bases at V and 4 bases at J, with 4 bases in the middle. The CDR3 has 12 amino acids. The CDR3 DNA reads TGTGCCAGCAGTGATTCTTACAATGAGCAGTTCTTC. Translated: CASSDSYNEQFF.

The chain joins TRBV5-1 to TRBJ2-5; weak D call: TRBD1 (5 bases). The CDR3 is 12 amino acids. The V end lost 5 bases, the J end lost 4 bases, and 9 bases lay between the germline ends. Per the germline V gene, CDR1 is SGHRS and CDR2 is YFSETQ. The CDR3 loop reads CASRGVPETQYF. CDR3 in DNA: TGCGCCAGCAGAGGGGTTCCAGAGACCCAGTACTTC. The variable domain in full, with the rest retrieved from reference TRBV5-1 and TRBJ2-5, is KAGVTQTPRYLIKTRGQQVTLSCSPISGHRSVSWYQQTPGQGLQFLFEYFSETQRNKGNFPGRFSGRQFSNSRSEMNVSTLELGDSALYLCASRGVPETQYFGPGTRLLVL.

The J gene is TRBJ2-1, the V gene TRBV7-9; D unresolved. Per germline, CDR1 SEHNR and CDR2 FQNEAQ (reference sequence). Between the trimmed V and J ends, which lost 2 bases and 1 base, there was a span of 9 bases. The CDR3 runs 15 residues. DNA for the CDR3: TGTGCCAGCAGCTTAACGGCGGCTTCCTACAATGAGCAGTTCTTC. Its translation: CASSLTAASYNEQFF.

This chain joins TRBV7-8 and TRBJ2-7; 7 positions match TRBD2. V dropped 5 bases and J dropped 4; count of bases not matched to a gene: 5. Germline V gene data show CDR1 as SGHVS and CDR2 as FQNEAQ. The CDR3 totals 13 residues. The CDR3 sequence is CASSGRLAYEQYF. As DNA, the CDR3 is TGTGCCAGCAGCGGAAGACTAGCTTACGAGCAGTACTTC.

The V and J genes are TRBV6-1 and TRBJ2-4, with 7 nucleotides matching TRBD2. V trimming: 3 bases; J trimming: 3 bases; junction bases outside the gene matches: 14. The CDR3 length is 18 residues. CDR1 is MNHNS, CDR2 SASEGT, per germline. CDR3 sequence reads: CASSEEMPGGTIKNIQYF. The DNA for the CDR3 is TGTGCCAGCAGTGAGGAAATGCCGGGAGGTACCATCAAAAACATTCAGTACTTC.

This clone was seen once. The gene calls are TRBV29-1 and TRBJ1-1; possibly TRBD1 for D (6 bases). Trimming shortened V by 7 bases and J by 4 bases, and 13 bases separated the two germline ends. Looked up from germline, CDR1 is SQVTM and CDR2 is ANQGSEA. This CDR3 has 12 residues. CDR3 region: CSATGPITEAFF. The DNA for the CDR3 is TGCAGCGCTACAGGGCCGATCACTGAAGCTTTCTTT.

This clone was recorded a few times. The V and J genes are TRBV19 and TRBJ2-4; possibly TRBD1 for D (5 bases). Germline CDR1 LNHDA, CDR2 SQIVND (reference sequence). The CDR3 loop spans 16 amino acids. V was cut by 4 bases and J by 0 bases, with 13 bases left in between. The CDR3 region is CASSTTGLLAKNIQYF. Written as DNA, the CDR3 is TGTGCCAGTAGTACAACAGGCCTACTAGCCAAAAACATTCAGTACTTC.

This chain uses TRBV1 with TRBJ1-5. TRBV1 corresponds to a pseudogene. The CDR3 is made up of 16 amino acids. The CDR3 DNA reads as TGCACCAGCAGCCAAGGTAGCTCCCTTGGCAATCAGCCCCAGCATTTT. Its protein product is CTSSQGSSLGNQPQHF.

The chain joins TRBV7-9 to TRBJ1-5; TRBD1 matches at 7 bases. CDR3 length: 14 residues. Germline CDR1 and CDR2: SEHNR and FQNEAQ (reference sequence). After removal of 5 bases from V and 9 bases from J, the junction contained 10 bases not matched to a gene. CDR3 coding DNA: TGTGCCAGCAGCGACAGACAGGGTTGGGGGCCCCAGCATTTT. Protein sequence: CASSDRQGWGPQHF.

CDR3 sequence reads: CASSRGTGTDTQYF. As DNA, the CDR3 is TGCGCCAGCAGCCGGGGGACTGGCACAGATACGCAGTATTTT. The rearrangement joins TRBV4-1 to TRBJ2-3, with D perhaps matching TRBD2 (6 bases). With 4 bases removed from V and 1 base from J, the gap between germline ends came to 9 bases. Germline V gene sequence: CDR1 MGHRA, CDR2 YSYEKL. CDR3 length equals 14 residues.

This clone appeared once. The chain couples TRBV9 to TRBJ2-1; 7 bases line up with TRBD2. Per the germline V gene, CDR1 is SGDLS and CDR2 is YYNGEE. The CDR3 is 13 residues long. Losses at the gene ends were 1 base for V and 8 bases for J; bases not matched to a gene: 3. Here the CDR3 reads CASSVWGGDEQFF. Here the CDR3 DNA reads TGTGCCAGCAGCGTATGGGGGGGTGATGAGCAGTTCTTC.

The rearrangement joins TRBV2 to TRBJ2-7, with a possible D match to TRBD1 (6 bases). This CDR3 comprises 14 residues. Trimming took off 6 bases at V and 3 bases at J, with 15 bases between the two ends. Germline values: CDR1 SNHLY, CDR2 FYNNEI. In nucleotides, the CDR3 is TGTGCCAGCAGCCGAGGGGGAGAGGTCTACGAGCAGTACTTC. Its protein product is CASSRGGEVYEQYF. Together with reference TRBV2 and TRBJ2-7, the CDR3 gives the full variable domain: EPEVTQTPSHQVTQMGQEVILRCVPISNHLYFYWYRQILGQKVEFLVSFYNNEISEKSEIFDDQFSVERPDGSNFTLKIRSTKLEDSAMYFCASSRGGEVYEQYFGPGTRLTVT.

This clone was observed a single time. At one end, the junction sequence differs from germline, possibly due to a read error. The CDR3 here is CSSSLGAGGAFF. DNA of the CDR3: TGTTCCAGCAGCTTAGGGGCGGGCGGTGCTTTCTTT. The chain employs TRBV7-9 and TRBJ1-1, with TRBD1 as a possible D gene (5 bases). The CDR3 is 12 residues long. Germline CDR1 and CDR2: SEHNR and FQNEAQ (reference sequence).

The chain combines TRBV19 with TRBJ1-2; possibly TRBD1 for D (6 bases). CDR1 and CDR2 from the germline V gene are LNHDA and SQIVND (reference sequence). Trimming pared 0 bases from V and 4 bases from J, leaving 12 bases between. The CDR3 consists of 15 residues. This CDR3 reads CASSIEQGRTYGYTF. CDR3 DNA sequence: TGTGCCAGTAGTATAGAACAGGGCCGAACCTATGGCTACACCTTC.

The chain uses TRBV7-2 and TRBJ2-7; possibly TRBD1 for D (5 bases). CDR1 and CDR2 (germline): SGHTA, FQGNSA. Trimming pared 0 bases from V and 3 bases from J, leaving 9 bases between. The CDR3 runs 14 residues. Here the CDR3 DNA reads TGTGCCAGCAGCTTAGCGGGGCTGGGCTACGAGCAGTACTTC. Amino acids: CASSLAGLGYEQYF.

The J gene is TRBJ1-6, the V gene TRBV27, with D tentatively TRBD1 (6 bases). The CDR3 loop spans 16 amino acids. Trimming stripped 0 bases from V and 7 bases from J, with 13 bases between. In germline, CDR1 is MNHEY, CDR2 SMNVEV (reference sequence). The CDR3 nucleotides are TGTGCCAGCAGTTTATCCCCCGGGACAAAAAATTCACCCCTCCACTTT. Its protein is CASSLSPGTKNSPLHF.

This clone was observed a few times. This chain uses TRBV4-1 with TRBJ1-1; 8 positions agree with TRBD1. The CDR3 is 16 amino acids. Looked up from germline, CDR1 is MGHRA and CDR2 is YSYEKL. Trimming at V came to 3 bases and at J to 2 bases, leaving 8 bases not matched to a gene. CDR3 protein: CASSHNQGQVNTEAFF. The CDR3 bases are TGCGCCAGCAGCCATAACCAGGGACAGGTTAACACTGAAGCTTTCTTT.

V is TRBV15 and J is TRBJ2-5; D remains ambiguous. The end of the DNA fits TRBJ2-7 better, so the J call may be wrong. The CDR3 runs to 14 residues. Germline V lookup: CDR1 LNHNV, CDR2 YYDKDF (reference sequence). CDR3 coding DNA: TGTGCCACCAGCAGAGGAGGTAGCTCCTACGAGCAGTACTTC. Protein sequence: CATSRGGSSYEQYF.

The CDR3 sequence: CASSPTGVGTQYF. CDR3 DNA sequence: TGTGCCAGCAGCCCGACAGGGGTGGGGACCCAGTACTTC. This rearrangement joins TRBV7-2 to TRBJ2-5, with 8 bases matching TRBD1. There are 13 residues in the CDR3. V trimming: 5 bases; J trimming: 7 bases; junction bases outside the gene matches: 6. Germline CDR1 and CDR2: SGHTA and FQGNSA.

This chain connects TRBV19 to TRBJ2-2, with 7 bases fitting TRBD2. Looked up from germline, CDR1 is LNHDA and CDR2 is SQIVND (reference sequence). The V segment lost 5 bases and the J segment 5 bases; nucleotides outside the gene matches: 14. This CDR3 contains 17 residues. Here the CDR3 DNA reads TGTGCCAGTAGTTCCTGGGGCGGGAGAAGTGGTACCGGGGAGCTGTTTTTT. Encoded protein: CASSSWGGRSGTGELFF.

The chain is built from TRBV12-5 and TRBJ2-2; TRBD2 aligns across 8 bases. Per the germline V gene, CDR1 is LGHNT and CDR2 is FRNRAP. With V trimmed by 9 bases and J by 3 bases, 6 bases remained unmatched. The CDR3 sequence is 14 residues long. The CDR3 DNA is TGTGCTAGCCGGGGGGGCATCTACACCGGGGAGCTGTTTTTT. This translates into CASRGGIYTGELFF.

The chain is built from TRBV5-1 and TRBJ2-3; D might be TRBD2 (5 bases). There are 16 residues in the CDR3. Trimming left V 2 bases short and J 1 base short, with 14 bases between. Germline V gives CDR1 SGHRS, CDR2 YFSETQ. This CDR3 reads CASSFLSAGGTDTQYF. The CDR3 region has the DNA TGCGCCAGCAGCTTCCTTTCCGCGGGTGGCACAGATACGCAGTATTTT.

Details on this clone: The sample carries other DNA sequences with the same CDR3. V usage is TRBV5-1 and J usage is TRBJ2-1; D perhaps matches TRBD2 (6 bases). V dropped 0 bases and J dropped 0 bases, with 10 bases sitting between them. The germline V gene encodes CDR1 SGHRS and CDR2 YFSETQ. The length of the CDR3 is 16 residues. CDR3 loop: CASSLGGGNSYNEQFF. CDR3 nucleotides: TGCGCCAGCAGCTTGGGTGGGGGGAACTCCTACAATGAGCAGTTCTTC.

This clone showed up just a few times. The chain combines TRBV5-1 with TRBJ2-7; 8 bases agree with TRBD1. The CDR3 contains 17 residues. The V gene end was trimmed by 0 bases and the J gene end by 4 bases; junction bases not matched to a gene: 12. Germline V lookup: CDR1 SGHRS, CDR2 YFSETQ. CDR3 sequence reads: CASSLAGGGTGRYEQYF. CDR3 bases: TGCGCCAGCAGCTTGGCCGGAGGGGGGACAGGTCGTTACGAGCAGTACTTC.

This clone was counted a few times. The chain employs TRBV2 and TRBJ2-3; weak D call: TRBD2 (5 bases). CDR3 length: 13 amino acids. Germline V CDR1 and CDR2: SNHLY, FYNNEI. V was trimmed by 7 bases and J by 5 bases, leaving 13 bases between them. The chain's CDR3 is CASKDFPGDTQYF. DNA for the CDR3: TGTGCCAGCAAGGACTTCCCGGGAGATACGCAGTATTTT.